This T cell receptor (beta chain) is drawn from a study of cytomegalovirus exposure and HLA in healthy donors. With 60 Vbeta and 13 Jbeta primers, the PCR was carried out. TCRdb keeps only in-frame clones here, not all; method: immunoSEQ multiplex PCR. The table includes around 150,000 clones, about three quarters detected once. This clone was seen a handful of times. The antigen remains unidentified. Study results and limitations: Upon later analysis, TCR association rates were observed to vary by HLA locus, being highest for DRB1 and lowest for HLA-C. In a later analysis, at a false discovery rate of 0.05, some 17,000 TCR beta sequences were associated with HLA alleles. 87-base-pair reads could not separate some V segments, including TRBV6-2 and TRBV6-3. A missense variant in DCLRE1C was later tied to TCR beta V- and J-gene trimming.

CDR3 length: 14 amino acids. The germline gives CDR1 GTSNPN, CDR2 SVGIG (reference sequence). The ends were cut back, 0 bases at V and 0 bases at J, with 6 bases in the middle. The J gene is TRBJ1-3, the V gene TRBV30; D ambiguous. Sequenced: PBMCs. The sequence was obtained from a man aged 18 to 29 in good health and CMV-seronegative. CDR3 region: CAWSVGSSGNTIYF. DNA for the CDR3: TGTGCCTGGAGTGTAGGGAGCTCTGGAAACACCATATATTTT.